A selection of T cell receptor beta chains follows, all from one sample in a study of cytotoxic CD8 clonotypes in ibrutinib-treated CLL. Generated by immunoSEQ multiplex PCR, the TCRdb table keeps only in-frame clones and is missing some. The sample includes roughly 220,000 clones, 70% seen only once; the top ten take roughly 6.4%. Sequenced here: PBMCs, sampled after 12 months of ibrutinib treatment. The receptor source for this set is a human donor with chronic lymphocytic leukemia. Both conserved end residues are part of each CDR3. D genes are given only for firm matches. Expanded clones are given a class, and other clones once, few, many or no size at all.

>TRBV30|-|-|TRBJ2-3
CAWSVGGIRSADTQYF
TGTGCCTGGAGTGTCGGCGGCATTCGGTCGGCAGATACGCAGTATTTT
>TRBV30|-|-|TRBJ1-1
CAWSRRAGNTEAFF
TGTGCCTGGAGCCGTCGGGCAGGGAACACTGAAGCTTTCTTT
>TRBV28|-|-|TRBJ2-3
CASSSGDTRGPADTQYF
TGTGCCAGCAGTTCCGGGGACACCCGTGGTCCCGCAGATACGCAGTATTTT
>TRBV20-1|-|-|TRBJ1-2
CSARPLYGYTF
TGCAGTGCTAGACCCTTATATGGCTACACCTTC
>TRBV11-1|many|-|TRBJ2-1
CASSTTNEQFF
TGTGCCAGCAGCACCACCAATGAGCAGTTCTTC
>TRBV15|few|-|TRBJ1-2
CATSSRVDYGYTF
TGTGCCACCAGCAGCAGGGTTGACTATGGCTACACCTTC
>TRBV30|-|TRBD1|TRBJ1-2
CAWSNLQGAGGYTF
TGTGCCTGGAGTAATTTACAGGGGGCAGGTGGCTACACCTTC
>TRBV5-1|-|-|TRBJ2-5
CASSYHRAETQYF
TGCGCCAGCAGCTACCACAGGGCGGAGACCCAGTACTTC
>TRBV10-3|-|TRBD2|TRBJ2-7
CAISGGLAGDIYEQYF
TGTGCCATCAGTGGGGGACTAGCGGGGGATATCTACGAGCAGTACTTC
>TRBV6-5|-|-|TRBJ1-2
CASSYSMGRNYGYTF
TGTGCCAGCAGTTACTCGATGGGACGGAACTATGGCTACACCTTC
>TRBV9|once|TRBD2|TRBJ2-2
CASSVAAREWRGGELFF
TGTGCCAGCAGCGTAGCTGCGCGGGAGTGGAGGGGCGGGGAGCTGTTTTTT
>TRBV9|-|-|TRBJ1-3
CASSVGRSGNTIYF
TGTGCCAGCAGCGTAGGGAGAAGTGGAAACACCATATATTTT
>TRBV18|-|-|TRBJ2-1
CASSPSGGKAYNEQFF
TGTGCCAGCTCACCTTCTGGCGGGAAAGCATACAATGAGCAGTTCTTC
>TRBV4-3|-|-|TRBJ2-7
CASSLGRDSGFDEQYF
TGCGCCAGCAGCCTGGGGCGGGACTCAGGTTTCGACGAGCAGTACTTC
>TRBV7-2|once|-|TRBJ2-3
CASAPWRVTDTQYF
TGTGCCAGCGCCCCATGGCGGGTCACAGATACGCAGTATTTT
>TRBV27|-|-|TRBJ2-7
CASSYGVIYEQYF
TGTGCCAGCAGTTATGGGGTGATCTACGAGCAGTACTTC
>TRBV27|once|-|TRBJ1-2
CASSTHKGSANYGYTF
TGTGCCAGCAGTACCCATAAGGGGTCAGCTAACTATGGCTACACCTTC
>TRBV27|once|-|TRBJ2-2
CASRGAPNTGELFF
TGTGCCAGCAGGGGGGCGCCGAACACCGGGGAGCTGTTTTTT
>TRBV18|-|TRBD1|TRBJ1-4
CASTDRGREKLFF
TGTGCCAGCACGGACAGGGGTCGGGAAAAACTGTTTTTT
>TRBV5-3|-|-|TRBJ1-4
CARSSFVGEKDCRKSWVNEKLFF
TGTGCCAGAAGCTCCTTCGTAGGGGAGAAAGATTGCAGAAAAAGTTGGGTGAATGAAAAACTGTTTTTT
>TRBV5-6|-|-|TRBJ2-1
CASTRSDEQFF
TGTGCCAGCACCCGTTCGGATGAGCAGTTCTTC
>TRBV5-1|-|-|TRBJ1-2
CASPDRENYGYTF
TGCGCCTCCCCCGACCGGGAAAACTATGGCTACACCTTC
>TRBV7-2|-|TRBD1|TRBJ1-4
CASSFQGGWTNEKLFF
TGTGCCAGCAGCTTTCAGGGGGGATGGACTAATGAAAAACTGTTTTTT
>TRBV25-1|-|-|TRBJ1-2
CASSEWQLYPYGYTF
TGTGCCAGCAGTGAATGGCAGCTATACCCTTATGGCTACACCTTC
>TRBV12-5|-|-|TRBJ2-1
CASGPGIGVSEQFF
TGTGCTAGTGGTCCCGGGATCGGAGTGAGTGAGCAGTTCTTC
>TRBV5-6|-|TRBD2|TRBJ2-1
CASIKAGLSYNEQFF
TGTGCCAGCATCAAAGCGGGACTCTCCTACAATGAGCAGTTCTTC
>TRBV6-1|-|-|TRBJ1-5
CASSPGQNSNQPQHF
TGTGCCAGCAGTCCTGGACAGAATAGCAATCAGCCCCAGCATTTT
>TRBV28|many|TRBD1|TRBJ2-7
CASSPTGAGTYEQYF
TGTGCCAGCAGTCCGACAGGGGCCGGGACCTACGAGCAGTACTTC
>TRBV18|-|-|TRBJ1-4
CASSSYTGTNEKLFF
TGTGCCAGCTCATCGTATACAGGTACCAATGAAAAACTGTTTTTT
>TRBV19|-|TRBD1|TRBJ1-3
CASSRTGTGNTIYF
TGTGCCAGTAGCCGGACAGGTACTGGAAACACCATATATTTT
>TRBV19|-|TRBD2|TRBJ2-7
CASSRRGDGEQYF
TGTGCCAGTAGCCGGCGGGGGGACGGCGAGCAGTACTTC
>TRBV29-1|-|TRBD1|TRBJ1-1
CSVEDSGTGAMTEAFF
TGCAGCGTTGAAGATTCGGGGACAGGGGCGATGACTGAAGCTTTCTTT
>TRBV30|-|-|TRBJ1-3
CAWRAPGTPDTIYF
TGTGCCTGGAGGGCCCCGGGGACGCCGGACACCATATATTTT
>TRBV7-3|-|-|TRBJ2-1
CASSLGLGRGQFF
TGTGCCAGCAGCTTAGGCTTAGGGCGGGGGCAGTTCTTC
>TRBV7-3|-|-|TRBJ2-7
CASRETGTGAYEQYF
TGTGCCAGCAGGGAAACCGGGACTGGAGCCTACGAGCAGTACTTC
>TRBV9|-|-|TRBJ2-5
CASSVSGNLGRETQYF
TGTGCCAGCAGCGTAAGCGGCAATTTAGGCCGAGAGACCCAGTACTTC
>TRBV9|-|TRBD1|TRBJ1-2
CASSVGQTNYGYTF
TGTGCCAGCAGCGTGGGACAGACTAACTATGGCTACACCTTC
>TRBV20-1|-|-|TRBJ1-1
CSARDGAEAFF
TGCAGTGCTAGAGATGGGGCTGAAGCTTTCTTT
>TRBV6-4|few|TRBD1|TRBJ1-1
CASSDLPGGTEAFF
TGTGCCAGCAGTGACCTACCAGGGGGCACTGAAGCTTTCTTT
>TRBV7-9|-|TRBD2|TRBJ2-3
CASSVVGAGDTDTQYF
TGTGCCAGCAGCGTCGTCGGGGCGGGGGACACAGATACGCAGTATTTT
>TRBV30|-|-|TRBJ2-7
CATNGGANYEQYF
TGTGCCACCAATGGGGGGGCAAACTACGAGCAGTACTTC
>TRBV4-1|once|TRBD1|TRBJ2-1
CASSQGSTGLLIEQFF
TGCGCCAGCAGCCAAGGGTCGACAGGGTTGCTAATCGAGCAGTTCTTC
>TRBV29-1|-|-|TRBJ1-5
CSVGEGGSNQPQHF
TGCAGCGTTGGGGAAGGGGGGAGCAATCAGCCCCAGCATTTT
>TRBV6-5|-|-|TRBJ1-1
CASSSRGREAFF
TGTGCCAGCAGTTCCAGGGGTAGGGAAGCTTTCTTT
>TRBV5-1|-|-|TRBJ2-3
CASSATGSVTDTQYF
TGCGCCAGCAGCGCGACAGGCAGTGTCACAGATACGCAGTATTTT
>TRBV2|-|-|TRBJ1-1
CASLLEGTEAFF
TGTGCCAGCCTTCTGGAAGGCACTGAAGCTTTCTTT
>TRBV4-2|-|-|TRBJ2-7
CASSQFQGGYEQYF
TGTGCCAGCAGCCAATTTCAGGGCGGCTACGAGCAGTACTTC
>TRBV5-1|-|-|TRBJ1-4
CASSLGIGASTNEKLFF
TGCGCCAGCAGCTTAGGCATCGGGGCTTCAACTAATGAAAAACTGTTTTTT
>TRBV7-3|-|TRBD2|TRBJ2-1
CASSARGGRTYNEQFF
TGTGCCAGCAGCGCTCGTGGCGGGAGGACCTACAATGAGCAGTTCTTC
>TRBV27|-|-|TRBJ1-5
CASSATGWNNQPQHF
TGTGCCAGCAGTGCCACGGGGTGGAACAATCAGCCCCAGCATTTT
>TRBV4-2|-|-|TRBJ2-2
CASSQEEGNTGELFF
TGTGCCAGCAGCCAAGAGGAGGGGAACACCGGGGAGCTGTTTTTT